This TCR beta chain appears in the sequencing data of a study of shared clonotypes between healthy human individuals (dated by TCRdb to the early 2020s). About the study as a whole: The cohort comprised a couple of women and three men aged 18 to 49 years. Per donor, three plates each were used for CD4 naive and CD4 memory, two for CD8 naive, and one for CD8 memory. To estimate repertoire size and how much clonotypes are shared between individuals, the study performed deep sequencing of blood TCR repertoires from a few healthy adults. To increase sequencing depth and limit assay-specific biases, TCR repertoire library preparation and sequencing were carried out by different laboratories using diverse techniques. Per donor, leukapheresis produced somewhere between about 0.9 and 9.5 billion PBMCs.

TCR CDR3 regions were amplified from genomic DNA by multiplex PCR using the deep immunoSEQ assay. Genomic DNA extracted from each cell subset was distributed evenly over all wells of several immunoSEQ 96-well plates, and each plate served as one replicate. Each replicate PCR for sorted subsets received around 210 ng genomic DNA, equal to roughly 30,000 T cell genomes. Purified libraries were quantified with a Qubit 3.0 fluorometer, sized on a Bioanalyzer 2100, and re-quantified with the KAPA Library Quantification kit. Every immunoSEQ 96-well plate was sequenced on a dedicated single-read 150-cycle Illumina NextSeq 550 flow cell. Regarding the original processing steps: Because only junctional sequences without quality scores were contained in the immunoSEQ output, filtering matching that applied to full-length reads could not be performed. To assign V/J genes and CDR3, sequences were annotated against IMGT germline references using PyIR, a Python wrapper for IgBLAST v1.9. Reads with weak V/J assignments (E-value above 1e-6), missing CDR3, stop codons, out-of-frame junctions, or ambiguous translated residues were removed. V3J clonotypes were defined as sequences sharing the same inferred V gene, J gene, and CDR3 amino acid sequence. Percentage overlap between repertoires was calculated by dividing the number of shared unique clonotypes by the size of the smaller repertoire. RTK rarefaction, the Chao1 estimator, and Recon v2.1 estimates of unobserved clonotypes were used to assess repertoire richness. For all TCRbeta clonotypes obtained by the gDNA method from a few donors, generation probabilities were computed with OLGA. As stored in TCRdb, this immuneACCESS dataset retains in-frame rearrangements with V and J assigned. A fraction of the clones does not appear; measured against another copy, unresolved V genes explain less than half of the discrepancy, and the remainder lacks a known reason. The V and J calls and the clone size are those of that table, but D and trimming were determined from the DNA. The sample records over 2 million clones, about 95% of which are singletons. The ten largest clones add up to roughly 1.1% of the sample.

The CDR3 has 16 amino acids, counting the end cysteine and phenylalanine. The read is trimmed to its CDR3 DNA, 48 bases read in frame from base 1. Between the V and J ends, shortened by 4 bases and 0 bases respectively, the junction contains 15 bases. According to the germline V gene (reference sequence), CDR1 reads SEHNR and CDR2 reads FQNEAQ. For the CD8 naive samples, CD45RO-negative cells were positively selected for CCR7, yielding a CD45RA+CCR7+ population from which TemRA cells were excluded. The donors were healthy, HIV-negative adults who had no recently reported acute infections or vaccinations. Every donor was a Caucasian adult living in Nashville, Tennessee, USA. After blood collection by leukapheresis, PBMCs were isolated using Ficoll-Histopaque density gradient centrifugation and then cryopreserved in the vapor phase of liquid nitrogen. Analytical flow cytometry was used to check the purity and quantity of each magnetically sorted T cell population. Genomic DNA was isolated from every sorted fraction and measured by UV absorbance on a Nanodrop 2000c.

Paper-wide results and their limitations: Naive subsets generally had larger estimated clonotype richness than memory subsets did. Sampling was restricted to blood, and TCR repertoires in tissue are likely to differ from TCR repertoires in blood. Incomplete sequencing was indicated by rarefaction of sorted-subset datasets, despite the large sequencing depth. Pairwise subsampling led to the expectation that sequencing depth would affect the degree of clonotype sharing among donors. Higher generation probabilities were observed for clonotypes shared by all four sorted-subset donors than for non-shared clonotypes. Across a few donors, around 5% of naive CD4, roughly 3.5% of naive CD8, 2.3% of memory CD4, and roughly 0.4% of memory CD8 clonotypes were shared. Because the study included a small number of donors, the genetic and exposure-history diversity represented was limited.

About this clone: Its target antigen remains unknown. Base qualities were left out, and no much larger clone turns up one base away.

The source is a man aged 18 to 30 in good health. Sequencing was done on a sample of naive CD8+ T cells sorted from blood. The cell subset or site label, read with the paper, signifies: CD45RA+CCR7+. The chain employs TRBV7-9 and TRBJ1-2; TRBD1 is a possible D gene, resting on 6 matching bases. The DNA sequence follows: TGTGCCAGCAGCTCCCCAGACAGGTTTCCTAACTATGGCTACACCTTC. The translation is CASSSPDRFPNYGYTF.